Listed below are T cell receptor beta chains from one sample, sequenced in a study of blood T cells in healthy people across ages. TCRdb recomputed calls from the 5' RACE reads with MiXCR, one row per CDR3 protein. The table records around 1,900,000 distinct CDR3 sequences, 30% to 40% of them present only once. The sequenced sample consisted of blood. These receptors all come from a human donor in good health. Both conserved end residues are part of each CDR3. D genes are given only for firm matches. Size tells how often a clone was seen (once, few, many) or the class of an expanded clone, and some rows leave it out.

cdr3_length,clone_size,v_call,d_call,j_call,cdr3_aa,cdr3_nt
15,NA,TRBV4-3,NA,TRBJ2-7,CASSQELMGLYEQYF,TGCGCCAGCAGCCAAGAGCTCATGGGGCTCTACGAGCAGTACTTC
11,NA,TRBV2,NA,TRBJ2-1,CASTLDHEQFF,TGTGCCAGCACACTAGATCATGAGCAGTTCTTC
12,NA,TRBV12-3/TRBV12-4,NA,TRBJ2-7,CASSLPDYEQYF,TGTGCCAGCAGCCTGCCGGACTACGAGCAGTACTTC
13,NA,TRBV28,NA,TRBJ1-5,CASLGRPGQPQHF,TGTGCCAGCCTGGGTCGGCCGGGTCAGCCCCAGCATTTT
13,few,TRBV24-1,NA,TRBJ2-1,CATLGGGGDEQFF,TGTGCCACCCTAGGTGGGGGGGGCGATGAGCAGTTCTTC
17,NA,TRBV28,TRBD1,TRBJ1-2,CASSPRGPFFYNYGYTF,TGTGCCAGCAGCCCCAGGGGGCCCTTTTTTTATAACTATGGCTACACCTTC
16,NA,TRBV9,NA,TRBJ2-1,CASSVELVGFDNEQFF,TGTGCCAGCAGCGTAGAACTAGTAGGTTTCGACAATGAGCAGTTCTTC
15,NA,TRBV7-9,NA,TRBJ2-1,CASSLEQAAYNEQFF,TGTGCCAGCAGCTTAGAACAGGCGGCCTACAATGAGCAGTTCTTC
13,few,TRBV10-3,TRBD1,TRBJ1-5,CAIRDRGDQPQHF,TGTGCCATCCGGGACAGGGGGGATCAGCCCCAGCATTTT
13,NA,TRBV6-6,NA,TRBJ1-1,CASSIDAWLGAFF,TGTGCCAGCAGCATAGATGCGTGGCTCGGGGCTTTCTTT
13,few,TRBV30,NA,TRBJ2-7,CAWSQDNGYEQYF,TGTGCCTGGAGTCAGGACAATGGCTACGAGCAGTACTTC
15,NA,TRBV6-5,NA,TRBJ2-3,CASSYASLGPDTQYF,TGTGCCAGCAGTTACGCCTCCTTGGGGCCAGATACGCAGTATTTT
12,few,TRBV6-5,NA,TRBJ1-4,CASSTGTLKLFF,TGTGCCAGCAGCACCGGGACCCTGAAACTGTTTTTT
12,NA,TRBV2,NA,TRBJ1-5,CASTGNHQPQHF,TGTGCCAGCACAGGGAACCATCAGCCCCAGCATTTT
13,few,TRBV27,NA,TRBJ1-6,CASSWQGYSPLHF,TGTGCCAGCAGTTGGCAGGGGTATTCACCCCTCCACTTT
13,NA,TRBV28,NA,TRBJ2-3,CASAGESTDTRYF,TGTGCCAGCGCCGGAGAATCCACAGATACGCGGTATTTT
16,many,TRBV4-3,NA,TRBJ2-5,CASSQRVGDGEETQYF,TGCGCCAGCAGCCAGAGGGTTGGGGACGGAGAAGAGACCCAGTACTTC
13,NA,TRBV21-1,NA,TRBJ1-2,CASSKTHNHGYTF,TGTGCCAGCAGCAAGACCCATAACCATGGCTACACCTTC
16,NA,TRBV5-1,TRBD1,TRBJ1-1,CASSLNRQGAGTEAFF,TGCGCCAGCAGCTTGAATAGACAGGGGGCAGGCACTGAAGCTTTCTTT
15,few,TRBV30,NA,TRBJ1-4,CAWSGGVATNEKLFF,TGTGCCTGGAGTGGGGGTGTGGCAACTAATGAAAAACTGTTTTTT
13,NA,TRBV29-1,NA,TRBJ1-3,CSVTGPLGNTIYF,TGCAGCGTAACAGGGCCTCTAGGAAACACCATATATTTT